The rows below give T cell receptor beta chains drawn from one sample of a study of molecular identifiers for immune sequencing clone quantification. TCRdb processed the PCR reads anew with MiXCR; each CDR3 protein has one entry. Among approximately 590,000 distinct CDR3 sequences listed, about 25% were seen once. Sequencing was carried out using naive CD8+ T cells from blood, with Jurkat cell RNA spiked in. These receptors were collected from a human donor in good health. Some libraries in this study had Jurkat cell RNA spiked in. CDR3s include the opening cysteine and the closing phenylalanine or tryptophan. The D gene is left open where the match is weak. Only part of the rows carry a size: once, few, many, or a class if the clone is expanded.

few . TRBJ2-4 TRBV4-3 TGCGCCAGCAGCCAAGCCATGGGTAGGGAAAACATTCAGTACTTC CASSQAMGRENIQYF
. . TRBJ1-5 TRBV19 TGTGCCAGTAGTGTTCCAGCCATGACCCTTAATCAGCCCCAGCATTTT CASSVPAMTLNQPQHF
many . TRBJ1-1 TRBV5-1 TGCGCCAGCAGCTGGGGGGAGGAAACTGAAGCTTTCTTT CASSWGEETEAFF
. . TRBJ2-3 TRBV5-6 TGTGCCGGCAGAAACAAGATTTTAGATACAGATACGCAGTATTTT CAGRNKILDTDTQYF
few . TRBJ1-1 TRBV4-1 TGCGCCAGCAGCCAAGATTTGTCGGTCACTGAAGCTTTCTTT CASSQDLSVTEAFF
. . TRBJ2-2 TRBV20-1 TGCAGTGCTCCTGACACTAGATCTAACACCGGGGAGCTGTTTTTT CSAPDTRSNTGELFF
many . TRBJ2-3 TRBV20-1 TGCAGTGCTCACGACGTTGACTTACCTTACACAGATACGCAGTATTTT CSAHDVDLPYTDTQYF
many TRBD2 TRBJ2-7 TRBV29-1 TGCAGCGTTAGCCCGGGACTAGACTACGAGCAGTACTTC CSVSPGLDYEQYF
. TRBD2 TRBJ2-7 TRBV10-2 TGCGCCAGCAGTGATCGGGGGGGCCGCTCCTACGAGCAGTACTTC CASSDRGGRSYEQYF
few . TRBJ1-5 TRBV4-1 TGCGCCAGCAGCCCGGGGCAGCGGGGTCAGCCCCAGCATTTT CASSPGQRGQPQHF
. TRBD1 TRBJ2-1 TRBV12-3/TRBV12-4 TGTGCCAGCAGTCCATCGGACAGGTCTAATGAGCGGTTCTTC CASSPSDRSNERFF
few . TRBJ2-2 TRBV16 TGTGCCAGCAGCCAATCGGAGGTTGCATCCTTATATAGTACCGGGGAGCTGTTTTTT CASSQSEVASLYSTGELFF
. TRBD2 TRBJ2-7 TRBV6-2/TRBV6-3 TGTGCCAGCAGCGGGGGTGCGGGAGCGGCCTCCTACGAGCAGTACTTC CASSGGAGAASYEQYF
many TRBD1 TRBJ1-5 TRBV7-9 TGTGCCAGCAGTCAATCCGTAGACAGGGTCAACAATCAGCCCCAGCATTTT CASSQSVDRVNNQPQHF
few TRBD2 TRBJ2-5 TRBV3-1 TGTGCCAGCAGCAATGAAGCGGGAGGGCTGGAGACCCAGTACTTC CASSNEAGGLETQYF
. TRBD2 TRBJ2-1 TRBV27 TGTGCCAGCAGTCCATCTAGCGGGACCTACAATGAGCAGTTCTTC CASSPSSGTYNEQFF
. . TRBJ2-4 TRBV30 TGTGCCTGGAGTGTAGGGGCCAAAAACATTCAGTACTTC CAWSVGAKNIQYF
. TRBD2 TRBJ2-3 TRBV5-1 TGCGCCAGCAGTTCTCTTGGGTTCGCGGGAGAGACTCCTAGCACAGATACGCGGTATTTT CASSSLGFAGETPSTDTRYF
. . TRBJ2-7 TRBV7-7 TGTGCTAGCAGCTTAGTGATAAGGGAGCAGTACTTC CASSLVIREQYF
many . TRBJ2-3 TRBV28 TGTGCCAGCAGTCCCACGAGTAGCTATACGCAGTATTTT CASSPTSSYTQYF
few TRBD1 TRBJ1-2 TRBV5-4 TGTGCCAGCAGCTTGGGGACAGGGGGCGCGAGCTATGGCTACACCTTC CASSLGTGGASYGYTF
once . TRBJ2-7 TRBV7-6 TGTGCCAGCAGCTTAAAGGGAAGCGAGCAGTACTTC CASSLKGSEQYF
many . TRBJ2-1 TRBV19 TGTGCCAGTACTCCGGGCCCTAGCCCTCTCAATGAGCAGTTCTTC CASTPGPSPLNEQFF
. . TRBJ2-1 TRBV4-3 TGCGCCAGCAGCCAAGAGTACGTAGGGTACAATGAGCAGTTCTTC CASSQEYVGYNEQFF
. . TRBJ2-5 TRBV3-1 TGTGCCAGCAGATACGACAGCGATTGGGGGGTGGGCCAAGAGACCCAGTACTTC CASRYDSDWGVGQETQYF
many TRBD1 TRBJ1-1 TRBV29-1 TGCAGCGGAACCCACAGGGGCCAAACGAACACTGAAGCTTTCTTT CSGTHRGQTNTEAFF
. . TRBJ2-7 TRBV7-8 TGTGCCAGCAGCTCCGGACCAGAGGCCCACGAGCAGTACTTC CASSSGPEAHEQYF
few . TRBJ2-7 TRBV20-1 TGCAGTGCTAGCCCCTGGAGCGAGAGCTACGAGCAGTACTTC CSASPWSESYEQYF
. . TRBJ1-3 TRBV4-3 TGCGCCTGCAGCCAAGAGCGGTACAAGGGCTCTGGAAACACCATATATTTT CACSQERYKGSGNTIYF
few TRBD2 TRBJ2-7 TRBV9 TGTGCCAGCAGTGCCGGACTAGCGGGAGGGCCGGGGGAGCAGTACTTC CASSAGLAGGPGEQYF
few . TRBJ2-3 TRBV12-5 TGTGCTAGTGGTCAAGGGACAACGCGCACAGATACGCAGTATTTT CASGQGTTRTDTQYF
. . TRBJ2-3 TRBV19 TGTGCCAGTACCGAACTCGGGACTAGCACAGATACGCAGTATTTT CASTELGTSTDTQYF
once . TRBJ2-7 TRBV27 TGTGCCAGCAGTCCTCGACCCGTACGTGAGCACGAGCAGTGCTTC CASSPRPVREHEQCF
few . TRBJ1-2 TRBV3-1 TGTGCCAGCAGCCAAGATCCAGCCGGGGCTCTTAACTATGGCTACACCTTC CASSQDPAGALNYGYTF
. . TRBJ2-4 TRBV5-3 TGTGCCAGCAGCTTGGTCGGAGGAGGTTCGGGAAACATTCAGTACTTC CASSLVGGGSGNIQYF
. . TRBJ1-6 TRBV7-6 TGTGCCAGCAGCTTAGGGACAAACTGTAATTCACCCCTCCACTTT CASSLGTNCNSPLHF
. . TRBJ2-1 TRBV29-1 TGCAGCGTTGAAGGGTCAGGGTCCTACAATGAGCAGTTCTTC CSVEGSGSYNEQFF
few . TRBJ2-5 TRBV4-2 TGTGCCAGCAGCCAAGATCTGTGGGGTGTAGAGACCCAGTACTTC CASSQDLWGVETQYF
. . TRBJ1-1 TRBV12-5 TGTGCTAGTGGTTTGGTACTTACCGAAGCTTTCTTT CASGLVLTEAFF
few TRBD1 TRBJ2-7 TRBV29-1 TGCAGCGTGGGGACAGACTACGAGCAGTACTTC CSVGTDYEQYF
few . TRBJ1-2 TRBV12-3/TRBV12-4 TGTGCCAGCAGTTCAGCCCGGGACCACCTGGTTTACACCTTC CASSSARDHLVYTF
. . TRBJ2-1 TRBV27 TGTGCCAGCAGCTCCGGCCTGTTTTCCTACAATGAGCAGTTCTTC CASSSGLFSYNEQFF
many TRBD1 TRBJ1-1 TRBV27 TGTGCCAGCAGTAGAGGGACAGGTAGTGAAGCTTTCTTT CASSRGTGSEAFF
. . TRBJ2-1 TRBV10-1 TGCGCCAGCAGTGCAGGGCTTTCTCGGGGGAGCTACAATGAGCAGTTCTTC CASSAGLSRGSYNEQFF
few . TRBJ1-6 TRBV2 TGTGCCAGCAGTGGCCGAAATTCACCCCTCCACTTT CASSGRNSPLHF
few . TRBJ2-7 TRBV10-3 TGTGCCATCAGCGACCCTACCGAGACCCCAACCTACGAGCAGTACTTC CAISDPTETPTYEQYF
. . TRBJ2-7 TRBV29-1 TGCAGCGTTGAAGGACAGACCGGGGGAGCCTACGAGCAGTACTTC CSVEGQTGGAYEQYF
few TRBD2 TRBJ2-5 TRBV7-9 TGTGCCAGCGGACAGCCCCCTACACTAGCGGAGCCCGCCGGTGGACAAGAGACCCAGTACTTC CASGQPPTLAEPAGGQETQYF
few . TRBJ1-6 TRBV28 TGTGCCAGCTCCTCCAGGGCCTATTCACCCCTCCACTTT CASSSRAYSPLHF
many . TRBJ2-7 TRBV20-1 TGCAGTGCTAGAGATGGTCCCGGCGCAGGGTCCTACGAGCAGTACTTC CSARDGPGAGSYEQYF
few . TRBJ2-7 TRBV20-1 TGCAGTGCTAGAGATTATGGGGGGGGGCCGGACGAGCAGTACTTC CSARDYGGGPDEQYF
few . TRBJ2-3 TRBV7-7 TGTGCTAGCAGCCGACAGGACACAGATACGCAGTATTTT CASSRQDTDTQYF
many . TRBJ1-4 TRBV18 TGTGCCAGCTCACCCTCGGGCAGCCGGGGTGAAAAACTGTTTTTT CASSPSGSRGEKLFF
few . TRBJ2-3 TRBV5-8 TGTGCCAGCAGCTTAGGCGGGACTCCACCAGGGGATACGCAGTATTTT CASSLGGTPPGDTQYF
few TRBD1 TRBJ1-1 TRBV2 TGTGCCAGCAGTGAAGCGACAGGGGTTGAAGCTTTCTTT CASSEATGVEAFF
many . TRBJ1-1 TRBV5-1 TGCGCCAGCAGGGCATCCAACACTGAAGCTTTCTTT CASRASNTEAFF
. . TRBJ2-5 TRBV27 TGTGCCAGCAGTTTATCGTACCCTGTGGACCAGTACTTC CASSLSYPVDQYF